Detailed here is one T cell receptor (beta chain). Sequencing was performed with immunoSEQ multiplex PCR; in TCRdb, only in-frame clones are kept and a portion is missing. The profile covers about 82,000 clones, with approximately 85% appearing a single time and approximately 0.22% taken by the ten largest. V was clipped by 1 base and J by 4 bases; unmatched bases: 12. CDR1 and CDR2 from the germline V gene are LGHNA and YNFKEQ. This CDR3 has 19 amino acids. The data were taken from a study of OX40 agonist ivuxolimab in advanced cancers. The genes are TRBV4-2 and TRBJ2-3; 12 bases fit TRBD2. This sequence was found in an adult with an advanced solid tumor such as melanoma, head and neck, liver or kidney cancer. The material sequenced was CD4+ or CD8+ T cells sorted from blood, taken in a trial of the OX40 agonist ivuxolimab. Here the CDR3 DNA reads TGTGCCAGCAGCCAAGGCTCCCTAGCGGGGGGGCCGGGCTCAGATACGCAGTATTTT. Translating it yields CASSQGSLAGGPGSDTQYF.